This T cell receptor beta chain was recorded in a study of long-term antiretroviral therapy in people with HIV. General observations from the study: Someone took the blood between about 2003 and 2017, maybe while older ART regimens were in use. Against controls, HIV repertoires showed narrower ranges of CDR3 length.

The trim removed 5 bases at V and 1 base at J, leaving 4 bases unmatched. The CDR3 consists of 14 residues. From germline, CDR1 is SEHNR and CDR2 FQNEAQ (reference sequence). In the case of this clone: Its antigen remains unknown.

No donor had fewer than one pre-ART PBMC sample or fewer than two post-ART PBMC samples. Survey-level resolution applied to immunoSEQ assay v3.0. Per sample, sequencing targeted roughly 35,000-50,000 T-cell genomes. Here immunoSEQ multiplex PCR was the method, and the copy in TCRdb shows in-frame clones only, minus some. The table records around 21,000 clones, roughly 87% of them present only once. The sequencing here drew on unsorted PBMCs, taken 2.1 years after starting antiretroviral therapy. The sequence was obtained from a man aged 18 to 29 with HIV. V and J are TRBV7-9 and TRBJ1-1, with TRBD1 identical over 7 bases. CDR3 region: CASSRGGPNTEAFF. The CDR3 DNA reads as TGTGCCAGCAGCAGAGGGGGCCCGAACACTGAAGCTTTCTTT. The full variable domain, its missing parts supplied by reference TRBV7-9 and TRBJ1-1, is DTGVSQNPRHKITKRGQNVTFRCDPISEHNRLYWYRQTLGQGPEFLTYFQNEAQLEKSRLLSDRFSAERPKGSFSTLEIQRTEQGDSAMYLCASSRGGPNTEAFFGQGTRLTVV.